The subject of this entry is one T cell receptor (beta chain). Its antigen specificity is not known. No much larger clone exists at a distance of one base, and base qualities are not known. From its cysteine to its phenylalanine, the CDR3 spans 19 amino acids. The DNA shown is the 57-base CDR3, in frame from base 1. TCRB CDR3 sequencing used the immunoSEQ assay on genomic DNA. In the source study's methods: Only a few patient CD8+ clones larger than 1% matched published virus-specific TCRB sequences when compared against them. The analyses included only productive TCRB rearrangements. Clonality was expressed as a Shannon entropy-based productive clonality index, with each clone defined by a unique TCRB CDR3 sequence. To calculate repertoire overlap between two samples, the template counts of each clone were considered relative to each sample's total templates. Flow cytometry-measured V-gene usage correlated with V-gene usage from TCRB sequencing, with a Spearman r of more than 0.6. The source is immuneACCESS, and TCRdb retained only in-frame sequences with V and J called. Part of the clones is not carried over; for the studies checked, unresolved V genes explain less than half of this, and the remainder is unexplained. Clonal size and the V and J genes are those of that table, whereas D and trimming came from the DNA. The sample includes 15,000 to 20,000 clones, with 80% observed a single time. About 30% of the sample goes to the ten largest clones.

This sample is part of a study of somatic mutations in cytotoxic T cells in rheumatoid arthritis (dated 2017 in TCRdb). About the study as a whole: Right after diagnosis and prior to the start of any treatment, 30 to 35 ml EDTA of peripheral blood was drawn from patients. For roughly 61 rheumatoid arthritis patients and 15 to 20 healthy controls, TCRB deep sequencing was carried out. In newly diagnosed rheumatoid arthritis without treatment, the study examined if expanded CD8+ T-cell clones harbor somatic mutations, relying on TCRB deep sequencing to characterize clonality. Some T-cell populations stained with V beta antibodies were sorted by flow on a FACSAria II or Sony SH800 to nearly 100% purity, with sorted V beta1+ cells additionally subjected to TCRB sequencing. Median age was essentially the same in the patient group and the control group.

On an AutoMACS, CD4+ and CD8+ cells were isolated via positive magnetic bead selection, and their purity was verified by flow cytometry. Initial screening for clonal expansions relied on flow cytometry with a TCR V beta antibody panel, after which sorted CD8+ fractions underwent TCRB deep sequencing for characterization. Peripheral blood mononuclear cells were obtained using density gradient separation with Ficoll-Paque PLUS. DNA from CD4-enriched, CD8-enriched or PBMC samples was extracted using Nucleospin Tissue or Tissue XS kits and then quantified on a Qubit 2.0 fluorometer. Beyond this particular receptor, the publication reports: The largest CD8+ clone made up more than 20% of CD8+ cells in about an eighth of the roughly 65 patients, and blood and synovial fluid shared several identical CD8+ TCRB sequences. CD8+ clonality increased with age in patients (Spearman r ≈ 0.5) but not in healthy controls. Viral specificity could not be ruled out by absence from virus-specific databases, and the antigen targets of the expanded CD8+ clones remained unknown. The slight underrepresentation of TRBV07 in patients was not corrected for multiple comparisons. CD8+ T-cell clonality did not differ significantly between rheumatoid arthritis patients and age-matched healthy controls.

Sequenced material: CD8+ T cells sorted from blood. The sequence came from an adult with rheumatoid arthritis. The V and J genes are TRBV21-1 and TRBJ1-5; the listed D gene, TRBD1, was not tested against the DNA. TRBV21-1 is labeled a pseudogene. The CDR3 protein: CAGGQGLQLAISPGPPQHF. The bases read TGTGCCGGCGGACAGGGCCTCCAACTAGCAATCAGCCCCGGACCTCCCCAGCATTTT.